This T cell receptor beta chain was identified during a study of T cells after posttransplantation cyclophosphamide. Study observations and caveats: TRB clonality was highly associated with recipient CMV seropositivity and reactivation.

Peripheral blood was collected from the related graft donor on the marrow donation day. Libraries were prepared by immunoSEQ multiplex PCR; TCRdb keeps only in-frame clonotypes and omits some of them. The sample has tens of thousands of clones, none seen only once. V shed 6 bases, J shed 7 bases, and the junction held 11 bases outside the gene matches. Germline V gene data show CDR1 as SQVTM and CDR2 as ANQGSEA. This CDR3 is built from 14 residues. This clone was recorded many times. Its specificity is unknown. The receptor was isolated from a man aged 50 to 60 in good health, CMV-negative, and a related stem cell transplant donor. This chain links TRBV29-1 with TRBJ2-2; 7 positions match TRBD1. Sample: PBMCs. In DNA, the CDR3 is TGCAGCGTGGCGACAGGGTTTTGGAACGGGGAGCTGTTTTTT. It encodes CSVATGFWNGELFF.